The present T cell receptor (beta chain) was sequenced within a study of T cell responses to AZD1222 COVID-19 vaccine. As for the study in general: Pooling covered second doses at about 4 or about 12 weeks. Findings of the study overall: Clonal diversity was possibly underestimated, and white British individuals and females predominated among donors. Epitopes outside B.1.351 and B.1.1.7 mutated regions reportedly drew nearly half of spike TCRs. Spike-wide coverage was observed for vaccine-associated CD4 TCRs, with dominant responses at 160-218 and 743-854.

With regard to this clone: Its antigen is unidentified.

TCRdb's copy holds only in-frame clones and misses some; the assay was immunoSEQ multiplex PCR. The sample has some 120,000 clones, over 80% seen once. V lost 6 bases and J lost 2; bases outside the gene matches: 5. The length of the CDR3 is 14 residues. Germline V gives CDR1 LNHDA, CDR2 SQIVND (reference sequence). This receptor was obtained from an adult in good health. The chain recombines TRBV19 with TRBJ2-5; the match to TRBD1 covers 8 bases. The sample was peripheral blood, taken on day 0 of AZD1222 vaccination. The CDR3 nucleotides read TGTGCCAGTAGGCCAGGACAGGGACAAGAGACCCAGTACTTC. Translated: CASRPGQGQETQYF.